This T cell receptor (beta chain) was retrieved from a study of OX40 agonist ivuxolimab in advanced cancers. The wider study: The study gave patients intravenous ivuxolimab at 0.01 to 10 mg/kg every 2 weeks. Earlier treatment with anti-PD-1, anti-PD-L1 or anti-CTLA-4 was permitted, and roughly 40% had received some. Study-wide results and caveats: Also showing low normalized T-cell clonal expansion were some of the nonresponders. Both CD4+ and CD8+ T cell populations in blood had undergone clonal expansion by week 6 at 0.1 to 3.0 mg/kg.

The J segment lost 5 bases and the V segment lost 0 bases, leaving 3 bases of the junction unmatched. Germline V gene lookup returns CDR1 SGHVS and CDR2 FQNEAQ. The CDR3 has 14 amino acids. As regards this clone: Its antigen is as yet unknown.

Sequenced by immunoSEQ multiplex PCR; TCRdb stores in-frame clones only, minus some. The table lists over 80,000 clones, 80% to 90% of them singletons. The clonotype was recovered from an adult with an advanced solid tumor such as melanoma, head and neck, liver or kidney cancer. The V and J genes are TRBV7-8 and TRBJ2-7; TRBD1 aligns across 8 bases. Here the sequenced sample was CD4+ or CD8+ T cells sorted from blood, taken in a trial of the OX40 agonist ivuxolimab. The CDR3 region has the DNA TGTGCCAGCAGCTTAGCGGGGACAGGCAACGAGCAGTACTTC. The encoded protein is CASSLAGTGNEQYF. The variable domain in full, completed from reference TRBV7-8 and TRBJ2-7, reads GAGVSQSPRYKVAKRGQDVALRCDPISGHVSLFWYQQALGQGPEFLTYFQNEAQLDKSGLPSDRFFAERPEGSVSTLKIQRTQQEDSAVYLCASSLAGTGNEQYFGPGTRLTVT.